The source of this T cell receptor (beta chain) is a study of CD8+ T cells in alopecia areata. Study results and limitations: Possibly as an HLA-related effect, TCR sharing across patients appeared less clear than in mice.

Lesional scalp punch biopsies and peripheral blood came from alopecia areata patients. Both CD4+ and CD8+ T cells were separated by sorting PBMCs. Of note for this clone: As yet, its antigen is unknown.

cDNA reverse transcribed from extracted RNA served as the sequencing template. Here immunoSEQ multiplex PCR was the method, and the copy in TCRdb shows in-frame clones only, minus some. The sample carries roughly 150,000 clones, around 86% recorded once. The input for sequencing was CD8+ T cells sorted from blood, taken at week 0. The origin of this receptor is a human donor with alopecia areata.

CDR3 nucleotide sequence: TGCGCCAGCAGCCAAGGAGCGGGGTTGGCGGGGGTCCCCTACGAGCAGTACTTC. Encoded protein: CASSQGAGLAGVPYEQYF. The chain joins TRBV4-1 to TRBJ2-7; 7 bases align to TRBD2. The V gene end was trimmed by 1 base and the J gene end by 2 bases; junction bases not matched to a gene: 14. The CDR3 is 18 amino acids. The germline V gene has CDR1 MGHRA and CDR2 YSYEKL.